These 22 T cell receptor beta chains share one sample of origin, sequenced in a study of regulatory T cells in long-lasting Graves disease. MiXCR was run by TCRdb on the reads, yielding one entry per CDR3 protein. The table lists more than 950 distinct CDR3 sequences, around 78% of them singletons. Construction of the TCR library relied on RNA isolated from PBMCs. The source material was peripheral blood mononuclear cells (PBMCs), sampled with antithyroid drug treatment, in newly diagnosed or persistent Graves disease (not recorded which). The receptor set was obtained from a woman between 25 and 40 years old with Graves disease.

The chain employs TRBV20-1 and TRBJ2-7, with 8 bases aligning to TRBD1. Trimming cost V 0 bases and J 3 bases; bases outside gene matches: 13. The V gene's germline CDR1 is DFQATT and CDR2 SNEGSKA (reference sequence). The CDR3 totals 17 residues. In nucleotides, the CDR3 is TGCAGTGCTAGAGATTTTCGGGGGCAGGGGGCTGTCTACGAGCAGTACTTC. It encodes CSARDFRGQGAVYEQYF.

V is TRBV4-3 and J is TRBJ2-1, with D uncertain. The germline CDR1 and CDR2 sequences are LGHNA and YSLEER. Trimming removed 0 bases from V and 6 bases from J, with 9 bases in between. The CDR3 is 14 amino acids. As DNA, the CDR3 is TGCGCCAGCAGCCAAGACGTGAACCCCAATGAGCAGTTCTTC. It yields the protein CASSQDVNPNEQFF.

The chain carries TRBV4-1 and TRBJ2-7; 11 nucleotides match TRBD2. The J segment lost 3 bases and the V segment lost 4 bases, leaving 8 bases of the junction unmatched. Germline V lookup: CDR1 MGHRA, CDR2 YSYEKL. The CDR3 runs 16 residues. For the CDR3, the DNA is TGCGCCAGCAGCCGGACCCCGGGACTAGCGGTCTACGAGCAGTACTTC. Its protein is CASSRTPGLAVYEQYF.

This rearrangement joins TRBV2 to TRBJ1-6; D unclear. Germline CDR1 and CDR2: SNHLY and FYNNEI. V lost 2 bases and J 8 bases, leaving 4 bases between the germline ends. The CDR3 sequence is 12 residues long. This CDR3 is CASSETYSPLHF. CDR3 bases: TGTGCCAGCAGTGAAACCTATTCACCCCTCCACTTT.

J is TRBJ2-3 and V is TRBV23-1, with D perhaps matching TRBD2 (6 bases). TRBV23-1 counts as an open reading frame of uncertain function. The CDR3 is 14 amino acids. The V end lost 5 bases, the J end lost 2 bases, and 11 bases lay between the germline ends. The DNA of the CDR3 is TGCGCCAGCAGTACCGGGAGCCCCACAGATACGCAGTATTTT. Its protein is CASSTGSPTDTQYF.

The genes are TRBV6-1 and TRBJ1-1; D is unresolved. Trimming stripped 4 bases from V and 1 base from J, with 4 bases between. This CDR3 comprises 12 residues. The germline V gene encodes CDR1 MNHNS and CDR2 SASEGT. CDR3 loop: CASSARNTEAFF. DNA for the CDR3: TGTGCCAGCAGTGCCCGGAACACTGAAGCTTTCTTT.

The chain couples TRBV28 to TRBJ2-1; D ambiguous. The length of the CDR3 is 13 residues. CDR1 MDHEN and CDR2 SYDVKM come from the germline V gene. Deletions cut 5 bases from V and 4 bases from J, with 9 bases between. The CDR3 DNA sequence: TGTGCCAGCAGTCCCCCATCGTACAATGAGCAGTTCTTC. Protein: CASSPPSYNEQFF.

This chain links TRBV27 with TRBJ1-1; TRBD1 might be the D (5 bases). The germline V gene encodes CDR1 MNHEY and CDR2 SMNVEV (reference sequence). This CDR3 comprises 20 residues. The V end was cut by 2 bases, the J end by 1 base, with 26 bases between. The CDR3 loop reads CASSLRGWGRAFSGNTEAFF. The CDR3 DNA is TGTGCCAGCAGTTTAAGGGGTTGGGGCAGGGCCTTCAGTGGGAACACTGAAGCTTTCTTT.

This clonotype showed up just a few times. V and J are TRBV5-6 and TRBJ2-7; 8 bases are a match to TRBD2. The V and J ends lost 0 bases and 4 bases, in that order; junction bases with no gene match: 6. Germline lookup yields CDR1 SGHDT and CDR2 YYEEEE. The CDR3 covers 15 residues. The CDR3 is CASSLEAGVFYEQYF. CDR3 coding DNA: TGTGCCAGCAGCTTGGAAGCGGGAGTATTTTACGAGCAGTACTTC.

The rearrangement links TRBV3-1 to TRBJ1-1, with a tentative D call TRBD1 (5 bases). Germline lookup yields CDR1 LGHDT and CDR2 YNNKEL (reference sequence). This CDR3 has 15 residues. V was pared by 4 bases and J by 6 bases, with 18 bases between. In DNA form, the CDR3 reads TGTGCCAGCAGCCCCGCTGGGGGTATCGGCGCTGAAGCTTTCTTT. As protein: CASSPAGGIGAEAFF.

This clonotype was counted a single time. The DNA for the CDR3 is TGTGCCAGCGTAAACAGGGCGGGATATAATTCACCCCTCCACTTT. Protein: CASVNRAGYNSPLHF. V is TRBV28 and J is TRBJ1-6; D may be TRBD1 (6 bases). CDR3 size: 15 residues. Germline-derived CDR1 and CDR2 are MDHEN and SYDVKM. With 8 bases removed from V and 4 bases from J, the gap between germline ends came to 15 bases.

The V gene is TRBV24-1, the J gene TRBJ1-5; a weak D match, TRBD1 (5 bases). Deletions cut 4 bases from V and 1 base from J, with 10 bases between. This CDR3 spans 15 amino acids. Germline-derived CDR1 and CDR2 are KGHDR and SFDVKD. CDR3 sequence (DNA): TGTGCCACCAGTGACAGGGCTGGCAGCAATCAGCCCCAGCATTTT. Encoded protein: CATSDRAGSNQPQHF.

This chain uses TRBV9 with TRBJ1-6, with D possibly TRBD1 on 5 matching bases. V was pared by 3 bases and J by 7 bases, with 14 bases between. CDR1 SGDLS and CDR2 YYNGEE come from the germline V gene. The CDR3 spans 15 residues. CDR3 nucleotides: TGTGCCAGCAGCGCAGGGTCTGGGGTAAATTCACCCCTCCACTTT. Protein: CASSAGSGVNSPLHF.

The rearrangement joins TRBV6-5 to TRBJ2-5, with 11 bases fitting TRBD1. Germline V lookup: CDR1 MNHEY, CDR2 SVGAGI. V dropped 6 bases and J dropped 4; count of bases not matched to a gene: 7. The CDR3 has 15 amino acids. CDR3 sequence (DNA): TGTGCCAGCAGACCGGACAGGGGGCCCCTAGAGACCCAGTACTTC. Protein sequence: CASRPDRGPLETQYF.

The V gene is TRBV23-1, the J gene TRBJ1-2; perhaps TRBD1 as D (6 bases). TRBV23-1 has ORF status, its function being uncertain. The germline V and J ends were trimmed by 4 bases and 7 bases, with 19 bases remaining between them. The CDR3 has 15 residues. CDR3 nucleotide sequence: TGCGCCAGCAGTCCCCATGACAGGCCCAGACTTGGCTACACCTTC. Its translation: CASSPHDRPRLGYTF.

V gene TRBV6-2 or TRBV6-3 combines with J gene TRBJ2-1; weak D call: TRBD1 (5 bases). Between the trimmed V and J ends, which lost 6 bases and 6 bases, there was a span of 18 bases. This CDR3 has 15 residues. The germline gives CDR1 MNHEY, CDR2 SVGEGT. CDR3 bases: TGTGCCAGCAGCCTCGACAGATCTATGATCAATGAGCAGTTCTTC. Protein: CASSLDRSMINEQFF.

The chain combines TRBV5-1 with TRBJ2-7; 7 bases are shared with TRBD1. The germline CDR1 and CDR2 sequences are SGHRS and YFSETQ. The trim removed 4 bases at V and 7 bases at J, leaving 11 bases unmatched. The CDR3 is 14 residues long. The CDR3: CASSLITGTDEQYF. The CDR3, as DNA: TGCGCCAGCAGCCTGATTACCGGGACAGATGAGCAGTACTTC.

This chain links TRBV7-2 with TRBJ2-7; D is unclear. Germline V lookup: CDR1 SGHTA, CDR2 FQGNSA. Between the trimmed V and J ends, which lost 1 base and 1 base, there was a span of 8 bases. There are 14 residues in the CDR3. Here the CDR3 DNA reads TGTGCCAGCAGCTTAGATCGAGGATCCTACGAGCAGTACTTC. Protein sequence: CASSLDRGSYEQYF.

The chain joins TRBV2 to TRBJ1-5; TRBD1 matches at 8 bases. V lost 6 bases and J lost 6; bases outside the gene matches: 10. Looked up from germline, CDR1 is SNHLY and CDR2 is FYNNEI. The CDR3 contains 15 residues. The CDR3: CASRYDRGAIQPQHF. CDR3 nucleotides: TGTGCCAGCAGATACGACAGGGGAGCGATTCAGCCCCAGCATTTT.

The CDR3 DNA sequence: TGTGCCAGCAGTTCCCAATCCGGGGGTGAAAAACTGTTTTTT. It codes for CASSSQSGGEKLFF. The chain links TRBV27 to TRBJ1-4; tentatively, D is TRBD1 (5 bases). The CDR3 spans 14 residues. In germline, CDR1 is MNHEY, CDR2 SMNVEV (reference sequence). V lost 4 bases and J 7 bases, leaving 13 bases between the germline ends.

The CDR3 loop reads CASSRPGHYNQPQHF. The CDR3 DNA is TGTGCCAGCAGTAGACCGGGACATTATAATCAGCCCCAGCATTTT. This chain joins TRBV6-1 and TRBJ1-5; maybe TRBD1 (6 bases). Germline V lookup: CDR1 MNHNS, CDR2 SASEGT. CDR3 length: 15 residues. Trimming removed 5 bases at V and 4 bases at J, with 15 bases between.

The chain carries TRBV11-1 and TRBJ2-7, with TRBD1 identical over 12 bases. This CDR3 region has 15 residues. With 5 bases clipped from V and 5 bases from J, the junction kept 7 bases outside the gene matches. Germline V gene sequence: CDR1 SGHAT, CDR2 FQDESV (reference sequence). Here the CDR3 DNA reads TGTGCCAGCAGCGACACCGGGACAGGGGGCGACGAGCAGTACTTC. Its translation: CASSDTGTGGDEQYF.